This T cell receptor (beta chain) is drawn from a study of cytomegalovirus exposure and HLA in healthy donors. Points from the study as a whole: In a later analysis, a genetic analysis reported fewer productive-TCR N-insertions in an Asian-associated ancestry cluster than the cohort average.

For this clone: Its matching antigen is unknown. A read error may produce the germline difference seen at one junction end.

These donors, healthy bone marrow donors, were studied. The CDR3 runs to 15 residues. Looked up from germline, CDR1 is SEHNR and CDR2 is FQNEAQ (reference sequence). Vbeta (60) and Jbeta (13) primers were used in the PCR. Sequencing was performed with immunoSEQ multiplex PCR; in TCRdb, only in-frame clones are kept and a portion is missing. The sample has 69,000 or so clones, 76% seen once. This TCR was recovered from a man aged 18 to 30 in good health and CMV-seronegative. Sequenced sample: PBMCs. The chain has TRBV7-9 and TRBJ2-5; maybe TRBD1 (5 bases). Written as DNA, the CDR3 is TGTGCCGGCAGCCTCGCTGGTGGGGCCAGAGAGACCCAGTACTTC. Translation gives CAGSLAGGARETQYF.